The clone carrying this T cell receptor (beta chain) was seen many times. Germline V gene data show CDR1 as SGHTA and CDR2 as FQGNSA. The CDR3 loop spans 14 amino acids. V was clipped by 5 bases and J by 2 bases; unmatched bases: 4. These data come from a study of T-cell memory formation after mild COVID-19. TCRdb used MiXCR to reprocess the 5' RACE reads, holding one entry per CDR3 protein. The sample includes some 340,000 distinct CDR3 sequences, approximately 12% of them seen just once. The gene calls are TRBV7-2 and TRBJ2-3, with TRBD2 matching over 7 bases. Sequences were obtained from PBMCs or a T cell subset sorted from them (not recorded which). The TCR comes from a young man who had mild COVID-19 (a few samples of this study predate the infection). Cell type and time point are not known. CDR3 bases: TGTGCCAGCAGCCGGGACTATTACACAGATACGCAGTATTTT. This codes for CASSRDYYTDTQYF.